The T cell receptor beta chain under discussion was sequenced for a study of tumor-infiltrating lymphocytes in primary liver carcinoma. Study-wide results and limits: Only about 7-25% of top clones showed up in all five tumor regions. Against blood, tumors held a significantly higher top-250-clone fraction (p = 0.039).

To note about this clonotype: Its antigen remains unknown. This CDR3 fails to terminate in the conserved phenylalanine or tryptophan, so it likely reflects a read error.

Starting material for RNA and DNA co-extraction consisted of about 20-33 mg of unsorted bulk tissue. The patients carried chronic HBV infection and had received no treatment. V dropped 9 bases and J dropped 2 bases, with 13 bases sitting between them. Germline lookup yields CDR1 MNHNS and CDR2 SASEGT. CDR3 length: 13 residues. Constant-region priming of about 520 ng total RNA yielded TCR beta cDNA. What produced the TCR beta libraries was three nested multiplex PCR rounds using slightly modified ARM-PCR. The first two PCR rounds, approximately 11 cycles each, used TRBV1-TRBV30 forward primers and a C-beta reverse primer. Each CDR3 protein gets one entry after TCRdb re-called the multiplex PCR reads with MiXCR. The sample holds about 130,000 distinct CDR3 sequences, 64% seen once.

The sequence derives from a woman in her sixties with primary liver carcinoma and hepatitis B virus infection. Source material: liver tumor tissue from sampling region 3. Subset: tumor region T3, left-lateral pole. V and J are TRBV6-1 and TRBJ1-1; no clear D gene. CDR3 region: CASALNINTEAFC. As DNA, the CDR3 is TGTGCCAGTGCGTTGAACATTAACACTGAAGCTTTCTGT.